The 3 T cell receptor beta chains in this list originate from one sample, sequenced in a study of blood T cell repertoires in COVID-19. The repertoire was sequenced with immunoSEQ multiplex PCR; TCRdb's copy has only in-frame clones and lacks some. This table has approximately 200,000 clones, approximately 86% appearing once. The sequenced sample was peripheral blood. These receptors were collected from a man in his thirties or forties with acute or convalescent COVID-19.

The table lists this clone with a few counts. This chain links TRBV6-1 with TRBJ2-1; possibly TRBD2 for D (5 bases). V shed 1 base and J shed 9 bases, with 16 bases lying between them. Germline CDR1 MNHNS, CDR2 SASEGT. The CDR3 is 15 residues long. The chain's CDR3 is CASSEVGLPSGEQFF. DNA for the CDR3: TGTGCCAGCAGTGAAGTAGGTCTCCCCAGCGGTGAGCAGTTCTTC.

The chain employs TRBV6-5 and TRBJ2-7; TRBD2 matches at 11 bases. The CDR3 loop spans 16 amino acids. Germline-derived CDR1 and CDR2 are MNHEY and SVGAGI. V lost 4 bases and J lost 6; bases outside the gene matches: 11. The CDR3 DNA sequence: TGTGCCAGCAGTTTCGCCCGACTAGCGGGGAAGGCCGAGCAGTACTTC. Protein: CASSFARLAGKAEQYF.

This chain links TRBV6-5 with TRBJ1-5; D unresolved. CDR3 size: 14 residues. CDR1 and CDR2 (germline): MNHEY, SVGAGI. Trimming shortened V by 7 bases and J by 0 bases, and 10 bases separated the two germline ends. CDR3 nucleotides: TGTGCCAGCACATATCGGTATAGCAATCAGCCCCAGCATTTT. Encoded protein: CASTYRYSNQPQHF.